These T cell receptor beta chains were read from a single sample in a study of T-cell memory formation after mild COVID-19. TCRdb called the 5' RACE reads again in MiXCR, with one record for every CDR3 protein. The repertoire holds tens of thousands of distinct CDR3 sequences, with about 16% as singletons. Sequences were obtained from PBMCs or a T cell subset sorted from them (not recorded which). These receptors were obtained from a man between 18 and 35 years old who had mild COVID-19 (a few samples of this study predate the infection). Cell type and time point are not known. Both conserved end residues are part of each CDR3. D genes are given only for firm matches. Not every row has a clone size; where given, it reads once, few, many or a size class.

CDR3: CSVEDFGSGANVLTF; DNA: TGCAGCGTTGAAGATTTCGGCTCTGGGGCCAACGTCCTGACTTTC; D: NA; size: NA; V: TRBV29-1; J: TRBJ2-6
CDR3: CASTLLGTGMDGYTF; DNA: TGTGCCAGCACTTTATTAGGGACAGGGATGGATGGCTACACCTTC; D: TRBD1; size: NA; V: TRBV5-5; J: TRBJ1-2
CDR3: CASSPRDFPGQPQHF; DNA: TGTGCCAGCAGCCCCCGGGACTTCCCCGGTCAGCCCCAGCATTTT; D: NA; size: few; V: TRBV7-2; J: TRBJ1-5
CDR3: CASSFLPQGRQPQHF; DNA: TGTGCCAGCAGCTTCCTTCCGCAGGGTAGGCAGCCCCAGCATTTT; D: NA; size: NA; V: TRBV7-2; J: TRBJ1-5
CDR3: CASSFGKSGEAFF; DNA: TGTGCCAGCAGTTTTGGGAAAAGTGGTGAAGCTTTCTTT; D: NA; size: few; V: TRBV27; J: TRBJ1-1
CDR3: CASSFGGTSYNEQFF; DNA: TGTGCCAGCAGCTTTGGGGGGACCTCCTACAATGAGCAGTTCTTC; D: NA; size: few; V: TRBV9; J: TRBJ2-1
CDR3: CASSPLGGQETQYF; DNA: TGTGCCAGCAGCCCCCTGGGGGGCCAAGAGACCCAGTACTTC; D: NA; size: NA; V: TRBV7-6; J: TRBJ2-5
CDR3: CASSSGTGSTDTQYF; DNA: TGTGCCAGCAGCAGTGGGACAGGGAGCACAGATACGCAGTATTTT; D: TRBD1; size: NA; V: TRBV2; J: TRBJ2-3
CDR3: CASSRPWEASGKSEAFF; DNA: TGTGCCAGCAGCCGACCATGGGAGGCCTCGGGTAAAAGTGAAGCTTTCTTT; D: NA; size: few; V: TRBV7-8; J: TRBJ1-1
CDR3: CATSDSTQGGNTEAFF; DNA: TGTGCCACCAGTGATTCCACCCAGGGTGGGAACACTGAAGCTTTCTTT; D: NA; size: NA; V: TRBV24-1; J: TRBJ1-1
CDR3: CSVEEADRRGDTQYF; DNA: TGCAGCGTCGAGGAGGCGGACAGGAGGGGAGATACGCAGTATTTT; D: NA; size: many; V: TRBV29-1; J: TRBJ2-3
CDR3: CASSLFSGNQPQHF; DNA: TGTGCCAGCAGTTTATTTTCTGGGAATCAGCCCCAGCATTTT; D: NA; size: NA; V: TRBV27; J: TRBJ1-5
CDR3: CASSLSRGLNEQFF; DNA: TGTGCCAGCAGCTTGAGCAGGGGGCTGAATGAGCAGTTCTTC; D: TRBD1; size: NA; V: TRBV11-2; J: TRBJ2-1
CDR3: CASSFTRQGANEQFF; DNA: TGTGCCAGCAGCTTTACCCGACAGGGGGCCAATGAGCAGTTCTTC; D: TRBD1; size: few; V: TRBV7-2; J: TRBJ2-1
CDR3: CASSPPGSGGAGELFF; DNA: TGTGCCAGCAGTCCCCCTGGCAGCGGGGGGGCCGGGGAGCTGTTTTTT; D: TRBD2; size: few; V: TRBV12-3/TRBV12-4; J: TRBJ2-2
CDR3: CASSFEGTANTEAFF; DNA: TGTGCCAGCAGTTTCGAAGGGACAGCGAACACTGAAGCTTTCTTT; D: TRBD1; size: few; V: TRBV12-3/TRBV12-4; J: TRBJ1-1
CDR3: CASSLAGDRSYEQYF; DNA: TGTGCCAGCAGCTTAGCCGGAGACAGGAGCTACGAGCAGTACTTC; D: NA; size: NA; V: TRBV7-9; J: TRBJ2-7
CDR3: CSARERTGGNTIYF; DNA: TGCAGTGCTAGAGAAAGGACGGGAGGAAACACCATATATTTT; D: NA; size: NA; V: TRBV20-1; J: TRBJ1-3
CDR3: CASSLEGAPDEQFF; DNA: TGCGCCAGCAGCTTGGAGGGGGCCCCCGATGAGCAGTTCTTC; D: TRBD1; size: many; V: TRBV5-1; J: TRBJ2-1
CDR3: CASSLVGYEQYF; DNA: TGTGCCAGCAGCTTAGTGGGCTACGAGCAGTACTTC; D: NA; size: many; V: TRBV7-8; J: TRBJ2-7
CDR3: CASSQVGSPGANVLTF; DNA: TGTGCCAGCAGCCAAGTGGGTTCCCCTGGGGCCAACGTCCTGACTTTC; D: NA; size: many; V: TRBV14; J: TRBJ2-6
CDR3: CATRKQGTDTQYF; DNA: TGTGCCACCAGGAAACAGGGCACAGATACGCAGTATTTT; D: NA; size: few; V: TRBV24-1; J: TRBJ2-3
CDR3: CASSLRGGVVDTQYF; DNA: TGTGCCAGCAGTTTACGCGGGGGGGTAGTAGATACGCAGTATTTT; D: TRBD2; size: NA; V: TRBV12-3/TRBV12-4; J: TRBJ2-3
CDR3: CASSYSEGWGTEAFF; DNA: TGTGCCAGCAGTTACTCGGAAGGTTGGGGGACTGAAGCTTTCTTT; D: NA; size: few; V: TRBV6-5; J: TRBJ1-1
CDR3: CASSLGSGVGTEAFF; DNA: TGTGCCAGCAGCTTGGGGTCAGGGGTCGGCACTGAAGCTTTCTTT; D: NA; size: few; V: TRBV11-2; J: TRBJ1-1
CDR3: CSARARGQVNTGELFF; DNA: TGCAGTGCTAGAGCCCGAGGACAGGTGAACACCGGGGAGCTGTTTTTT; D: TRBD1; size: few; V: TRBV20-1; J: TRBJ2-2
CDR3: CASSQTAHSGRINTEAFF; DNA: TGCGCCAGCAGCCAAACTGCCCATAGCGGACGGATTAACACTGAAGCTTTCTTT; D: NA; size: NA; V: TRBV4-1; J: TRBJ1-1
CDR3: CASSQRGVGQGFNEQFF; DNA: TGCGCCAGCAGCCAAAGGGGAGTAGGACAGGGGTTCAATGAGCAGTTCTTC; D: TRBD1; size: NA; V: TRBV4-1; J: TRBJ2-1
CDR3: CASSSHISGLLNTDTQYF; DNA: TGTGCCAGCAGCTCCCACATTAGCGGCCTACTTAACACAGATACGCAGTATTTT; D: NA; size: many; V: TRBV7-8; J: TRBJ2-3
CDR3: CSARDIRDYEQYF; DNA: TGCAGTGCTAGAGATATCAGGGACTACGAGCAGTACTTC; D: NA; size: few; V: TRBV20-1; J: TRBJ2-7
CDR3: CSARGRGPYNEQFF; DNA: TGCAGTGCTAGGGGGCGGGGGCCTTACAATGAGCAGTTCTTC; D: NA; size: few; V: TRBV20-1; J: TRBJ2-1
CDR3: CASSQTGTGVSGANVLTF; DNA: TGCGCCAGCAGTCAGACCGGGACAGGGGTCTCTGGGGCCAACGTCCTGACTTTC; D: TRBD1; size: NA; V: TRBV4-1; J: TRBJ2-6